Shown below are 11 T cell receptor beta chains from a single sample sequenced in a study of control samples from healthy donors and cancer patients. TCRdb's table, derived via immunoSEQ multiplex PCR, lists solely in-frame clones and lacks some. The data hold about 100,000 clones, with just under 95% observed a single time. The material sequenced was blood. These receptors were collected from a human donor in good health. The donor label of this sample is uncertain.

The V gene is TRBV5-1, the J gene TRBJ1-2; 7 nucleotides agree with TRBD1. Per the germline V gene, CDR1 is SGHRS and CDR2 is YFSETQ. This CDR3 is built from 16 residues. The J segment lost 4 bases and the V segment lost 6 bases, leaving 15 bases of the junction unmatched. The CDR3 sequence: CASTISPTGPFYGYTF. Written as DNA, the CDR3 is TGCGCCAGCACCATCAGTCCGACAGGGCCCTTCTATGGCTACACCTTC.

V gene TRBV2 combines with J gene TRBJ2-3; 7 bases agree with TRBD2. Germline CDR1 reads SNHLY; CDR2 reads FYNNEI. This CDR3 is built from 13 residues. J was trimmed by 1 base and V by 7 bases; bases with no gene match: 2. CDR3 sequence (DNA): TGTGCCAGCAATCGGGGGGGCACAGATACGCAGTATTTT. It translates to CASNRGGTDTQYF.

The rearrangement links TRBV5-1 to TRBJ1-4; TRBD1 aligns across 7 bases. Germline V gives CDR1 SGHRS, CDR2 YFSETQ. Unmatched junction bases numbered 8, after V lost 4 bases and J lost 5 bases. The CDR3 spans 15 residues. The CDR3 spells CASSLGQAENEKLFF. CDR3 sequence (DNA): TGCGCCAGCAGCCTCGGACAGGCCGAAAATGAAAAACTGTTTTTT.

The chain is built from TRBV6-1 and TRBJ2-3; TRBD2 matches 7 bases. After removal of 3 bases from V and 7 bases from J, the junction contained 7 bases not matched to a gene. CDR3 length: 14 amino acids. Looked up from germline, CDR1 is MNHNS and CDR2 is SASEGT. The CDR3 is CASSEVTSAHTQYF. The CDR3 bases are TGTGCCAGCAGTGAGGTAACTAGCGCACATACGCAGTATTTT.

The chain couples TRBV19 to TRBJ2-1; 9 positions match TRBD2. Germline CDR1 LNHDA, CDR2 SQIVND (reference sequence). With 5 bases clipped from V and 4 bases from J, the junction kept 3 bases outside the gene matches. The CDR3 sequence is 14 residues long. In nucleotides, the CDR3 is TGTGCCAGTAGTGGGCTAGCGGGGTACAATGAGCAGTTCTTC. Amino acids: CASSGLAGYNEQFF. The full variable domain, its missing parts supplied by reference TRBV19 and TRBJ2-1, is DGGITQSPKYLFRKEGQNVTLSCEQNLNHDAMYWYRQDPGQGLRLIYYSQIVNDFQKGDIAEGYSVSREKKESFPLTVTSAQKNPTAFYLCASSGLAGYNEQFFGPGTRLTVL.

This chain joins TRBV5-1 and TRBJ1-3, with no clear D. Germline CDR1 reads SGHRS; CDR2 reads YFSETQ. V was shortened by 1 base and J by 0 bases, with 11 bases between the two germline ends. This CDR3 comprises 16 residues. The CDR3 nucleotides are TGCGCCAGCAGCTTGTATGGATGGTCCTCTGGAAACACCATATATTTT. This translates into CASSLYGWSSGNTIYF.

The chain uses TRBV2 and TRBJ2-7; 7 nucleotides agree with TRBD1. Germline CDR1 reads SNHLY; CDR2 reads FYNNEI. The CDR3 is 13 amino acids. With 10 bases clipped from V and 0 bases from J, the junction kept 6 bases outside the gene matches. The CDR3 region is CATNRDSSYEQYF. CDR3 in DNA: TGTGCCACCAACCGGGACAGCTCCTACGAGCAGTACTTC.

The rearrangement uses TRBV2 and TRBJ2-4; no clear D gene. There are 14 residues in the CDR3. Trimming stripped 3 bases from V and 6 bases from J, with 12 bases between. In germline, CDR1 is SNHLY, CDR2 FYNNEI. CDR3 coding DNA: TGTGCCAGCAGTGATGGGTTGGTCGGAAACATTCAGTACTTC. Translated, it gives CASSDGLVGNIQYF. Together with reference TRBV2 and TRBJ2-4, the CDR3 gives the full variable domain: EPEVTQTPSHQVTQMGQEVILRCVPISNHLYFYWYRQILGQKVEFLVSFYNNEISEKSEIFDDQFSVERPDGSNFTLKIRSTKLEDSAMYFCASSDGLVGNIQYFGAGTRLSVL.

The chain has TRBV3-1 (or the pseudogene TRBV3-2) and TRBJ1-4, with 8 bases identical to TRBD1. This CDR3 has 14 residues. The junction had 6 bases not matched to a gene; V was cut back by 6 bases and J by 6 bases. Germline V gene data show CDR1 as LGHDT and CDR2 as YNNKEL (reference sequence). The CDR3 sequence is CASRGTGRYEKLFF. CDR3 coding DNA: TGTGCCAGCAGGGGGACAGGTCGTTATGAAAAACTGTTTTTT.

The genes are TRBV5-6 and TRBJ1-2, with 8 positions matching TRBD1. Germline assignment: CDR1 SGHDT and CDR2 YYEEEE. V was pared by 0 bases and J by 3 bases, with 7 bases of the junction left unmatched. The length of the CDR3 is 16 residues. The CDR3: CASSLGPAGGDYGYTF. Here the CDR3 DNA reads TGTGCCAGCAGCTTGGGTCCCGCAGGGGGCGACTATGGCTACACCTTC.

J is TRBJ2-3 and V is TRBV24-1; 8 bases line up with TRBD1. Trimming removed 0 bases from V and 10 bases from J; junction bases left unmatched: 11. Germline V gene sequence: CDR1 KGHDR, CDR2 SFDVKD. The CDR3 is 16 amino acids. CDR3 in amino acids: CATSDLPGRGPTSQYF. The DNA for the CDR3 is TGTGCCACCAGTGATTTGCCGGGCAGGGGGCCTACTTCGCAGTATTTT.